This TCR beta chain originates from a study of T-cell memory formation after mild COVID-19. The study's findings and limits: CM and EM subsets held most contracting CD4+ clones; EMRA held CD8+ ones. Day 15 to 85 contracting clones showed balanced CD4/CD8; day 15 to 37 expanders favored CD4+.

As to this clonotype: As yet, its antigen is unknown.

With 1 base removed from V and 4 bases from J, the gap between germline ends came to 13 bases. Germline V gene data show CDR1 as DFQATT and CDR2 as SNEGSKA (reference sequence). This CDR3 has 14 residues. MiXCR, run by TCRdb on the 5' RACE reads, gives a single entry per CDR3 protein. The sample includes some 260,000 distinct CDR3 sequences, roughly 15% of them seen just once. The material sequenced was PBMCs or a T cell subset sorted from them (not recorded which). The source is a man between 18 and 29 years old who had mild COVID-19 (a few samples of this study predate the infection). Cell type and time point are not known. J is TRBJ1-2 and V is TRBV20-1; D ambiguous. The CDR3 DNA reads TGCAGTGCTAGAGTTTTCGGGATGGGCTATGGCTACACCTTC. This sequence encodes CSARVFGMGYGYTF.